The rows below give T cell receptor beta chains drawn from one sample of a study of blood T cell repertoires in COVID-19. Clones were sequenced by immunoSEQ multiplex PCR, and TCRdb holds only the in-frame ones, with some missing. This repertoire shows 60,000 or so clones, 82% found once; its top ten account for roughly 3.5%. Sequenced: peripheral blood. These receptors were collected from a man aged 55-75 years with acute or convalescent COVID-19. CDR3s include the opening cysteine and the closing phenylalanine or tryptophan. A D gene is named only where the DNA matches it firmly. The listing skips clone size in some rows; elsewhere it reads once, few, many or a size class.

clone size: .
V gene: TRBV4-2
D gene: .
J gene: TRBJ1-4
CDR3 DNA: TGTGCCAGCAGGCTAGCTGCCGGGGGGACTAATGAAAAACTGTTTTTT
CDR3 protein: CASRLAAGGTNEKLFF

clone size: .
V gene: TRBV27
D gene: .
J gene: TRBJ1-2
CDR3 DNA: TGTGCCAGCAGTTCTTATTACACCCCGGGAGGCTACACCTTC
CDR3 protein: CASSSYYTPGGYTF

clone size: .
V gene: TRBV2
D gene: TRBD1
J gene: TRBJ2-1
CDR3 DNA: TGTGCCAGCGACAGGGGGACGGCAGATGAGCAGTTCTTC
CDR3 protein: CASDRGTADEQFF

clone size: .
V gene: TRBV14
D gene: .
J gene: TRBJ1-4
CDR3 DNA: TGTGCCAGCAGCCCAGGTGTAGGAGAAAAACTGTTTTTT
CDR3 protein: CASSPGVGEKLFF

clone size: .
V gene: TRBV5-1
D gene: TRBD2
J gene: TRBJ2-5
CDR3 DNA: TGCGCCAGCAGCTTGGGAGCGGGAGCGAGGCAAGAGACCCAGTACTTC
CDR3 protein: CASSLGAGARQETQYF

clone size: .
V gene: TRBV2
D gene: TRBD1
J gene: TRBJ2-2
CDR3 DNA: TGTGCCAGCAGTGAGCTGGACAGGACCACCGGGGAGCTGTTTTTT
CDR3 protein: CASSELDRTTGELFF

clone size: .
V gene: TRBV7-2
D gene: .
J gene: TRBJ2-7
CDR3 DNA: TGTGCCAGCAGCTCCCAGTACGAGCAGTACTTC
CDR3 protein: CASSSQYEQYF

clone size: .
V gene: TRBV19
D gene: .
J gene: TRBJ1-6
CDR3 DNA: TGTGCCAGTACCCCGTATGGGGGCTCAGATTCACCCCTCCACTTT
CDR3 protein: CASTPYGGSDSPLHF

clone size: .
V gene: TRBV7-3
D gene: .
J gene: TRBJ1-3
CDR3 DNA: TGTGCCAGCAGCTTAGGGAGGGGCACTACTGGAAACACCATATATTTT
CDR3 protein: CASSLGRGTTGNTIYF

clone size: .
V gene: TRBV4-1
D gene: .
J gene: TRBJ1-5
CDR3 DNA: TGCGCCAGCAGGTCAACAGGAGGAGGGAATCAGCCCCAGCATTTT
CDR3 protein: CASRSTGGGNQPQHF

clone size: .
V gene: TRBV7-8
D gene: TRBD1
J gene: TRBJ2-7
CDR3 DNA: TGTGCCAGCAGCTTTTCGGGATCGACAGGGGGGGACTACGAGCAGTACTTC
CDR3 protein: CASSFSGSTGGDYEQYF

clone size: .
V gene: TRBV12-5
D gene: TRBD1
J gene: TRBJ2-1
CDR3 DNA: TGTGCTAGTGGCCTACTTACTCGGACAGGGATCCTGCTCGATGAGCAGTTCTTC
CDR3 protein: CASGLLTRTGILLDEQFF

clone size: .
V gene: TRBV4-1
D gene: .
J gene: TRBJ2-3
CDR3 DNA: TGCGCCAGCAGCCAAGATCGGAGCTTTTCCTCAGATACGCAGTATTTT
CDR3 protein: CASSQDRSFSSDTQYF

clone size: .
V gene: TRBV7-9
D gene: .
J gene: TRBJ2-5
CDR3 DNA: TGTGCCAGCAGCTTCCCGCTGGGGCGGAGAGAGACCCAGTACTTC
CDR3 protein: CASSFPLGRRETQYF

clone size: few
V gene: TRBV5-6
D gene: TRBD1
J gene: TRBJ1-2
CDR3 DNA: TGTGCCAGCAGTTCAAAGAACAGGGGAAACTATGGCTACACCTTC
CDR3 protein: CASSSKNRGNYGYTF

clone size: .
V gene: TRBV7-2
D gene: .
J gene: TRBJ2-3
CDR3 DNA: TGTGCCAGCAGCTTACGGCAGGGGCTCACAGATACGCAGTATTTT
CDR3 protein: CASSLRQGLTDTQYF

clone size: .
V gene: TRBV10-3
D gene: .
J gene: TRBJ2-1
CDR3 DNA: TGTGCCATCCGGCGGGAAGGTACTGAGCAGTTCTTC
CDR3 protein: CAIRREGTEQFF

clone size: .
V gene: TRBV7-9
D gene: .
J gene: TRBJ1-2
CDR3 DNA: TGTGCCAGCAGCTTTACCGGACAGAGAGCTAACTATGGCTACACCTTC
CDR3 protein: CASSFTGQRANYGYTF

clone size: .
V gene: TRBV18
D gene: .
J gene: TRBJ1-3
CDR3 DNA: TGTGCCAGCTCACCTGAGGCTTCGCGAGACACCATATATTTT
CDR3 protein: CASSPEASRDTIYF

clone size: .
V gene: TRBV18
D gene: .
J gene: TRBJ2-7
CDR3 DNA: TGTGCCAGCTCACCACTTCCAGGATCTTACGAGCAGTACTTC
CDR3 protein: CASSPLPGSYEQYF

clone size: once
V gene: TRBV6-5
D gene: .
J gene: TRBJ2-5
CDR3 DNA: TGTGCCAGCAGGTTTGGCCCGGGAGAAGGGGAGACCCAGTACTTC
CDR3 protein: CASRFGPGEGETQYF

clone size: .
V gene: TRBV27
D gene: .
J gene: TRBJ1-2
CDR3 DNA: TGTGCCAGCAGTCCAGGCGGGTATGGCTACACCTTC
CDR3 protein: CASSPGGYGYTF

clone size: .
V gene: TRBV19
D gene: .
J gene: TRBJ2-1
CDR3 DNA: TGTGCCAGTAGTATTGTGTTGAGCTCCTACAATGAGCAGTTCTTC
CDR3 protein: CASSIVLSSYNEQFF

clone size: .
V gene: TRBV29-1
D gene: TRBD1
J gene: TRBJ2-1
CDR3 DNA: TGCAGCGGGGGGACAGGAATATACAATGAGCAGTTCTTC
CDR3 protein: CSGGTGIYNEQFF

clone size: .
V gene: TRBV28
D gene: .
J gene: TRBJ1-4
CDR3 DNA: TGTGCCAGCAGTTCCTCAGGGGAAAAACTGTTTTTT
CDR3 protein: CASSSSGEKLFF

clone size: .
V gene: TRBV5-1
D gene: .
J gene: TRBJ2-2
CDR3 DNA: TGCGCCAGCAGCCCCTTGCCCGGGGCGAACACCGGGGAGCTGTTTTTT
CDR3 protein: CASSPLPGANTGELFF